These 2 T cell receptor beta chains came from one sample sequenced in a study of blood T cell repertoires in COVID-19. Assay: immunoSEQ multiplex PCR; the TCRdb copy retains only in-frame clones and omits some. Here the sample spans 200,000 to 250,000 clones, more than 75% being singletons. Material for sequencing was PBMCs or T cells enriched from blood (not recorded which). The origin of the receptors is a woman in her 40s with acute COVID-19.

The rearrangement links TRBV19 to TRBJ1-2, with D possibly TRBD1 on 5 matching bases. CDR3 length: 15 amino acids. Germline V CDR1 and CDR2: LNHDA, SQIVND (reference sequence). Trimming removed 3 bases from V and 6 bases from J, with 17 bases in between. The CDR3 is CASSMILEGMNGYTF. CDR3 bases: TGTGCCAGTAGTATGATATTGGAGGGGATGAATGGCTACACCTTC.

In its sample, this clone was seen a few times. The gene calls are TRBV24-1 and TRBJ1-3, with 8 bases matching TRBD1. V gave up 11 bases and J gave up 2 bases; unmatched junction bases: 7. Germline CDR1 is KGHDR and CDR2 is SFDVKD. The CDR3 is 14 residues long. CDR3 sequence reads: CAIDIRGPGNTIYF. The DNA of the CDR3 is TGTGCCATTGACATCAGGGGGCCTGGAAACACCATATATTTT.